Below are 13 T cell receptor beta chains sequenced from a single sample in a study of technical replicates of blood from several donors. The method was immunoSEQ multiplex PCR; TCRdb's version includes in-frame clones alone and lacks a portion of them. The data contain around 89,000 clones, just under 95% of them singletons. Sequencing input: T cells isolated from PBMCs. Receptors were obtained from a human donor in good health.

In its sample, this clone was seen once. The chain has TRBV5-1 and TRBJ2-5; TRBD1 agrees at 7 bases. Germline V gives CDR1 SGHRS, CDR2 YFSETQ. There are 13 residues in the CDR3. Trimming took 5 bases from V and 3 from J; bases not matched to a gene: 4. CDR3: CASRKGTEETQYF. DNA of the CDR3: TGCGCCAGCAGAAAGGGGACAGAAGAGACCCAGTACTTC.

CDR3 amino acids: CASQPGPGTGGYEQYF. The CDR3 bases are TGTGCCAGCCAACCCGGTCCCGGGACAGGGGGCTACGAGCAGTACTTC. V gene TRBV28 combines with J gene TRBJ2-7, with TRBD1 matching 11 bases. Trimming cost V 8 bases and J 3 bases; bases outside gene matches: 12. The CDR3 contains 16 residues. CDR1 is MDHEN, CDR2 SYDVKM, per germline.

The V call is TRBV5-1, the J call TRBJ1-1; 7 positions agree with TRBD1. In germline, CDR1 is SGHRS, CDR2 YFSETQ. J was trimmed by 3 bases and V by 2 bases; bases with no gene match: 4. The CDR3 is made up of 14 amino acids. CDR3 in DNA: TGCGCCAGCAGCTTCGGGACAGATTACACTGAAGCTTTCTTT. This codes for CASSFGTDYTEAFF.

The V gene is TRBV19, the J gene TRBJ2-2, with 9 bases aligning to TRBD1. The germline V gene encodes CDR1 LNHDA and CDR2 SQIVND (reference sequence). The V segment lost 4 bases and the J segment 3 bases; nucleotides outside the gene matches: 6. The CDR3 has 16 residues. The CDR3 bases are TGTGCCAGTAGTACTGCCTGGACAGGGGACACCGGGGAGCTGTTTTTT. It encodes CASSTAWTGDTGELFF. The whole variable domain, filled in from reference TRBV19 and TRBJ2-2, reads DGGITQSPKYLFRKEGQNVTLSCEQNLNHDAMYWYRQDPGQGLRLIYYSQIVNDFQKGDIAEGYSVSREKKESFPLTVTSAQKNPTAFYLCASSTAWTGDTGELFFGEGSRLTVL.

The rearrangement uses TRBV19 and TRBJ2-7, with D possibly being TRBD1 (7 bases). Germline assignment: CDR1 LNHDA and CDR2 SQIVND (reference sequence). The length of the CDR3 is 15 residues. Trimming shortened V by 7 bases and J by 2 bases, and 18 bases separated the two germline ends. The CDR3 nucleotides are TGTGCCAGTAACCTCCGGAGGGGGCCCGCCTACGAGCAGTACTTC. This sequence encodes CASNLRRGPAYEQYF.

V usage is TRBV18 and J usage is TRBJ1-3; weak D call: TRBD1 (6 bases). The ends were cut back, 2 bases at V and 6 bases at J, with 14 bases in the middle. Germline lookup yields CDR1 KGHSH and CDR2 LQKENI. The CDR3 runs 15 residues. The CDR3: CASSPVHSGENTIYF. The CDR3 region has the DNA TGTGCCAGCTCACCAGTTCATTCAGGGGAAAACACCATATATTTT.

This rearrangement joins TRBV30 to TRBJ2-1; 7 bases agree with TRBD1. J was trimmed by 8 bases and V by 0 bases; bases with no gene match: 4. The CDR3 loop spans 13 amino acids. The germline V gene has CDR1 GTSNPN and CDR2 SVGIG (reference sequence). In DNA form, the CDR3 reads TGTGCCTGGAGTGTACGACAGGGACATGAGCAGTTCTTC. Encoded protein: CAWSVRQGHEQFF.

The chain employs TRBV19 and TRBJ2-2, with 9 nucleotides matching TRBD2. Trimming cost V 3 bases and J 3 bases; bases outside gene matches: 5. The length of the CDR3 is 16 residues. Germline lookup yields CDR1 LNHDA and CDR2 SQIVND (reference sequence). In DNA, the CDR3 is TGTGCCAGTAGTATGGAGACTAGCGGCCACACCGGGGAGCTGTTTTTT. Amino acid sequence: CASSMETSGHTGELFF.

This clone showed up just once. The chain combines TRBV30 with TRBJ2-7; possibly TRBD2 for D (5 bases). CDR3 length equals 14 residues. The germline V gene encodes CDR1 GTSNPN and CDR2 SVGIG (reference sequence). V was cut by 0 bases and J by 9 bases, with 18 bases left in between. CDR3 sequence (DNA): TGTGCCTGGAGTGTAGGGATCCCGGACGGAGGGCAGTACTTC. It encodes CAWSVGIPDGGQYF.

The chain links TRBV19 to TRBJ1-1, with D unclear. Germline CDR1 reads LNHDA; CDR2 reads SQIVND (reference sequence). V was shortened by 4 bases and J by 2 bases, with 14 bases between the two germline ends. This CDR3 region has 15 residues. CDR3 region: CASSTGLGINTEAFF. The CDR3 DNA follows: TGTGCCAGTAGTACGGGGTTGGGGATAAACACTGAAGCTTTCTTT. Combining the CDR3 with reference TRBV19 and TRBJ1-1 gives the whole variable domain DGGITQSPKYLFRKEGQNVTLSCEQNLNHDAMYWYRQDPGQGLRLIYYSQIVNDFQKGDIAEGYSVSREKKESFPLTVTSAQKNPTAFYLCASSTGLGINTEAFFGQGTRLTVV.

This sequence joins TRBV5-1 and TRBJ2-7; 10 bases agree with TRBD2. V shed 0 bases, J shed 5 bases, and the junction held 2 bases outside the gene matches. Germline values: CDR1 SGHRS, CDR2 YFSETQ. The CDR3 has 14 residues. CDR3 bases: TGCGCCAGCAGCTTGGTAGCGGGAGGACACGAGCAGTACTTC. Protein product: CASSLVAGGHEQYF.

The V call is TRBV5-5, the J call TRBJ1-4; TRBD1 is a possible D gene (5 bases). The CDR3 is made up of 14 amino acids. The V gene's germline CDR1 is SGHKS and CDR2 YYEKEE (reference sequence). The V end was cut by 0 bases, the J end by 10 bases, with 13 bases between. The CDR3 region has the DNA TGTGCCAGCAGCTTGGATGCGCCGGGGGGAAAACTGTTTTTT. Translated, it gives CASSLDAPGGKLFF.

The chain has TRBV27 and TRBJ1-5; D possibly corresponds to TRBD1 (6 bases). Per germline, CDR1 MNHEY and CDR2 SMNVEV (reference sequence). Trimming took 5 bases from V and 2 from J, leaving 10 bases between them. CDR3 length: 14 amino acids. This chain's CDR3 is CASSPSGGNQPQHF. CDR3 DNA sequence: TGTGCCAGCAGTCCCTCAGGGGGCAATCAGCCCCAGCATTTT.